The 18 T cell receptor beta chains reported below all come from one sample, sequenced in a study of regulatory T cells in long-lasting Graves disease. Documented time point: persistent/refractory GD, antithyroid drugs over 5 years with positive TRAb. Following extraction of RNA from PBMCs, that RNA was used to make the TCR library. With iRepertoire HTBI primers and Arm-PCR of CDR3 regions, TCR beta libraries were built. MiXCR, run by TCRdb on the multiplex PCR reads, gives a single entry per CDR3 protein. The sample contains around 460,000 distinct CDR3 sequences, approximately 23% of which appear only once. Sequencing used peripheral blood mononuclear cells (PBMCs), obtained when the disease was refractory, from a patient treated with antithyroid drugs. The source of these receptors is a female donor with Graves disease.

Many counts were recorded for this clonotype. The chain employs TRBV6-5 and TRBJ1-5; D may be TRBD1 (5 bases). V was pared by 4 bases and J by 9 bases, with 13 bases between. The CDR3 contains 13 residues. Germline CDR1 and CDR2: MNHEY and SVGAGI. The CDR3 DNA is TGTGCCAGCAGTTTAGACGGGACTTCGCCCCAGCATTTT. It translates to CASSLDGTSPQHF.

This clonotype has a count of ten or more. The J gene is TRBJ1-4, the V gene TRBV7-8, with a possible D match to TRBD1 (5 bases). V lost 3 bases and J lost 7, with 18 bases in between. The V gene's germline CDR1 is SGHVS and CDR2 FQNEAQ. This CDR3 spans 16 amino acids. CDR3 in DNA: TGTGCCAGCAGCTTGAGCAGCAGGGTATCAGGTGAAAAACTGTTTTTT. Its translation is CASSLSSRVSGEKLFF. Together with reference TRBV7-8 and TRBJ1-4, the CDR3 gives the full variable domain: GAGVSQSPRYKVAKRGQDVALRCDPISGHVSLFWYQQALGQGPEFLTYFQNEAQLDKSGLPSDRFFAERPEGSVSTLKIQRTQQEDSAVYLCASSLSSRVSGEKLFFGSGTQLSVL.

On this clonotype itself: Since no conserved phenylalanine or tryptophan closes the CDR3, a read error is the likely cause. CDR3 sequence: CASSWLEQETQYL. CDR3 coding DNA: TGTGCCAGCAGCTGGCTTGAGCAAGAGACCCAGTACCTC. The chain joins TRBV5-4 to TRBJ2-5, with D unresolved. Germline V lookup: CDR1 SGHNT, CDR2 YYREEE (reference sequence). V lost 3 bases and J lost 2, with 8 bases in between. This CDR3 spans 13 amino acids.

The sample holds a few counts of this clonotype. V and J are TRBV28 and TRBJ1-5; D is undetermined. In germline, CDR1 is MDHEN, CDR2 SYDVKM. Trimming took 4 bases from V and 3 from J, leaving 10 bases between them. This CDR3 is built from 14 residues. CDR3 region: CASSSNQYNQPQHF. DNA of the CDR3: TGTGCCAGCAGTTCGAACCAGTACAATCAGCCCCAGCATTTT.

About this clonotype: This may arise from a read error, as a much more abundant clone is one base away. CDR3 region: CASSRTTGGSCEQYF. The CDR3 DNA follows: TGTGCCAGCAGCCGGACGACAGGCGGATCCTGCGAGCAGTACTTC. This chain uses TRBV11-2 with TRBJ2-7; D perhaps matches TRBD1 (6 bases). Germline values: CDR1 SGHAT, CDR2 FQNNGV. The CDR3 is made up of 15 amino acids.

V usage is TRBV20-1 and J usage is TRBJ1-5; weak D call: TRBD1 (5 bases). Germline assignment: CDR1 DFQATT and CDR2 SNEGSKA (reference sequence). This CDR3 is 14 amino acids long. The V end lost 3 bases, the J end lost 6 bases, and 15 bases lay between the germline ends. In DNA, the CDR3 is TGCAGTGCTAGGGGGGGTTCCCATATTCAGCCCCAGCATTTT. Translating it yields CSARGGSHIQPQHF.

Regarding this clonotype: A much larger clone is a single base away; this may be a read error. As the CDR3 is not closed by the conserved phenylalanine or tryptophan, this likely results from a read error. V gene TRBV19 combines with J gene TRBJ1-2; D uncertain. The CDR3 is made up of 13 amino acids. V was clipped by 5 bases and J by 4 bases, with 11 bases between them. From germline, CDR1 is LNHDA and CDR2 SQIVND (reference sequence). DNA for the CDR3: TGTGCCAGTAGTGTGGCGGCGGGCTATGGCTACACCCTC. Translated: CASSVAAGYGYTL.

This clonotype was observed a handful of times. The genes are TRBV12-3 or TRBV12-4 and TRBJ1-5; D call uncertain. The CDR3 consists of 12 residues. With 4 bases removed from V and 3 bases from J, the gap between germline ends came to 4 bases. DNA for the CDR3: TGTGCCAGCAGTTGGTCCAATCAGCCCCAGCATTTT. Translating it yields CASSWSNQPQHF.

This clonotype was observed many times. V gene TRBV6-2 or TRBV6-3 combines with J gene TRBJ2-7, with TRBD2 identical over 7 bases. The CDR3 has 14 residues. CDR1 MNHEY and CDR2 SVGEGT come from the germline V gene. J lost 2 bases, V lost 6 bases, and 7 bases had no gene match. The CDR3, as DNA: TGTGCCAGCAGACGGGGACTATTACCCTACGAGCAGTACTTC. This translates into CASRRGLLPYEQYF.

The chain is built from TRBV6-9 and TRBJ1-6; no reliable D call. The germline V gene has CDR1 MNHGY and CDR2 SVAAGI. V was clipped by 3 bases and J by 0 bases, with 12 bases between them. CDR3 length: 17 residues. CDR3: CASSYSQISSYNSPLHF. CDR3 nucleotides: TGTGCCAGCAGTTACTCACAGATTAGCTCCTATAATTCACCCCTCCACTTT.

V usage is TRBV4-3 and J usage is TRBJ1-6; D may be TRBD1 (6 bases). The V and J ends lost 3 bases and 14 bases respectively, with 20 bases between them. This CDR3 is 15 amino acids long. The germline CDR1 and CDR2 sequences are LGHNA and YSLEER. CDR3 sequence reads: CASSQTRTVFTSLHF. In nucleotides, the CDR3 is TGCGCCAGCAGCCAGACCCGGACAGTCTTCACTTCCCTCCACTTT.

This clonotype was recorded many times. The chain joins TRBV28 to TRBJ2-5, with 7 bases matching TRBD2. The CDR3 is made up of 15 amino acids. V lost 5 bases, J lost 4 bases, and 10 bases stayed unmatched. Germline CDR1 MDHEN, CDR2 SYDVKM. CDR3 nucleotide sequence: TGTGCCAGCAGTCTCCTCTGGGGGGGAGTAGAGACCCAGTACTTC. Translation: CASSLLWGGVETQYF.

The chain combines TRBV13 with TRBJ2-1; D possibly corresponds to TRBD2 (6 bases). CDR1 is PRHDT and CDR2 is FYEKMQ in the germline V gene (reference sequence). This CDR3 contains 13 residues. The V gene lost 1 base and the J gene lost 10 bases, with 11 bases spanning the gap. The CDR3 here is CASSLAGEGEQFF. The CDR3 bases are TGTGCCAGCAGCTTAGCGGGGGAAGGGGAGCAGTTCTTC.

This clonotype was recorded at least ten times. Written as DNA, the CDR3 is TGTGCCAGCTCCTCAAATGGAGGTTTTAATTCACCCCTCCACTTT. Its translation is CASSSNGGFNSPLHF. The chain links TRBV7-9 to TRBJ1-6; D is unresolved. V was shortened by 8 bases and J by 6 bases, with 17 bases between the two germline ends. CDR3 length equals 15 residues. Germline assignment: CDR1 SEHNR and CDR2 FQNEAQ (reference sequence).

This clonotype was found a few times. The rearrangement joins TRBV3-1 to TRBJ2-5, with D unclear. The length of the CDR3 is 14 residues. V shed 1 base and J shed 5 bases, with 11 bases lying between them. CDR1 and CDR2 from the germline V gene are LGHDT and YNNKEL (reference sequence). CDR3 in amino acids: CASSQARTAETQYF. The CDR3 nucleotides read TGTGCCAGCAGCCAAGCTAGGACGGCGGAGACCCAGTACTTC.

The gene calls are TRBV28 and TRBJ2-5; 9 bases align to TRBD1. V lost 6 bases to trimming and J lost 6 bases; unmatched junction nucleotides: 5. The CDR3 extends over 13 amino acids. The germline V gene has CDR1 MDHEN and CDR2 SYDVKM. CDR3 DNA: TGTGCCAGCAGCACCGGGACAGGGAAGACCCAGTACTTC. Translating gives CASSTGTGKTQYF.

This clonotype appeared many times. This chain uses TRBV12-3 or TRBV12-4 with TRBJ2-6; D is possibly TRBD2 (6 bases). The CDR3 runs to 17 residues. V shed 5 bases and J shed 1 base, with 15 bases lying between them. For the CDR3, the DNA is TGTGCCAGCAGTCCGGGGACTTTGGCTTCTGGGGCCAACGTCCTGACTTTC. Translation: CASSPGTLASGANVLTF.

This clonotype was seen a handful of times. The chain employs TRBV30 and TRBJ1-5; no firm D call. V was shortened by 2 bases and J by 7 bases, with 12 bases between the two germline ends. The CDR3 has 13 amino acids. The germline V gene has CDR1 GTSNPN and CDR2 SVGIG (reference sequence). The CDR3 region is CAWSPLATQPQHF. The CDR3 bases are TGTGCCTGGAGTCCCCTGGCAACGCAGCCCCAGCATTTT.